This T cell receptor (beta chain) is from a study of shared clonotypes between healthy human individuals. Note on this clone: Other DNA sequences in the same sample also yield this CDR3.

CDR1 and CDR2 from the germline V gene are PRHDT and FYEKMQ (reference sequence). The J segment lost 4 bases and the V segment lost 0 bases, leaving 4 bases of the junction unmatched. This CDR3 has 16 amino acids. The repertoire was sequenced with immunoSEQ multiplex PCR; TCRdb's copy has only in-frame clones and lacks some. Among just over 2,000,000 clones listed, about 95% were seen once. In the naive CD8 group, cells lacked CD45RO and were positively selected for CCR7, so terminally differentiated effector memory CD45RA+ cells were left out. The chain links TRBV13 to TRBJ2-2; the match to TRBD2 covers 8 bases. The sequence was collected from a man aged 18 to 35 in good health. The sequenced material came from naive CD8+ T cells sorted from blood. CDR3 residues: CASSLGLAGLTGELFF. The CDR3 DNA follows: TGTGCCAGCAGCTTAGGATTAGCGGGGCTCACCGGGGAGCTGTTTTTT.